Listed below are T cell receptor beta chains from one sample, sequenced in a study of blood T cell repertoires in COVID-19. The table came from immunoSEQ multiplex PCR; TCRdb's copy has only in-frame clones and leaves some out. The sample contains approximately 350,000 clones, approximately 86% of which appear only once. Input material: peripheral blood. Source of these receptors: an older woman with COVID-19, enrolled during active disease. The CDR3 runs from the conserved cysteine through the conserved F or W. A D gene is named only where the DNA matches it firmly. Expanded clones get a size class; other rows say once, few or many, or leave the size out.

j_gene | abundance | d_gene | v_gene | CDR3nt | CDR3aa
TRBJ2-1 | NA | TRBD2 | TRBV7-3 | TGTGCCAGCAGCCGAGCGGGGGGAAAATACAATGAGCAGTTCTTC | CASSRAGGKYNEQFF
TRBJ2-6 | NA | TRBD2 | TRBV10-3 | TGTGCCATCAGTGAGTCATCGGGGGGAGGGGCCAGCTCTGGGGCCAACGTCCTGACTTTC | CAISESSGGGASSGANVLTF
TRBJ2-3 | NA | NA | TRBV18 | TGTGCCAGCTCACCATCAAACACAGATACGCAGTATTTT | CASSPSNTDTQYF
TRBJ2-1 | NA | NA | TRBV6-6 | TGTGCCAGCGGGCCCGGGACAATCAACAATGAGCAGTTCTTC | CASGPGTINNEQFF
TRBJ1-5 | NA | NA | TRBV10-3 | TGTGCCATCAGTTTTTCAGGGGACCAGCCCCAGCATTTT | CAISFSGDQPQHF
TRBJ1-2 | few | NA | TRBV6-6 | TGTGCCAGCAGACAGGAGGGGAACTATGGCTACACCTTC | CASRQEGNYGYTF
TRBJ1-3 | NA | NA | TRBV10-2 | TGCGCCAGCAGCTCAATTAGAATTCGACGGGGGGACGAAAACACCATATATTTT | CASSSIRIRRGDENTIYF
TRBJ1-4 | NA | TRBD1 | TRBV7-6 | TGTGCCAGCAGCTTAGTTTTGACAGGGGGAAATGAAAAACTGTTTTTT | CASSLVLTGGNEKLFF
TRBJ1-1 | NA | NA | TRBV6-6 | TGTGCCAGCAGTTACGATGCGGGGGGGACTGAAGCTTTCTTT | CASSYDAGGTEAFF
TRBJ2-7 | NA | TRBD2 | TRBV3-1/TRBV3-2 | TGTGCCAGCAGCCCACCACGGGGGGCCTACGAGCAGTACTTC | CASSPPRGAYEQYF
TRBJ2-7 | once | NA | TRBV14 | TGTGCCAGCAGCCTCACCCAGTTTTCAGGGGCTTACGAGCAGTACTTC | CASSLTQFSGAYEQYF
TRBJ1-5 | NA | TRBD1 | TRBV5-4 | TGTGCCAGCAGCCTGGACAGGGAAAATCAGCCCCAGCATTTT | CASSLDRENQPQHF
TRBJ2-7 | NA | TRBD1 | TRBV6-5 | TGTGCCAGCGGCCGACAGGGGATCTCCTACGAGCAGTACTTC | CASGRQGISYEQYF
TRBJ1-2 | few | NA | TRBV5-1 | TGCGCCAGCAGCCAGTGGGGCAGGGGCGATGATGGCTACACCTTC | CASSQWGRGDDGYTF
TRBJ2-3 | many | NA | TRBV6-5 | TGTGCCAGCAGTTTCGCGGGGATCACAGATACGCAGTATTTT | CASSFAGITDTQYF
TRBJ1-3 | NA | NA | TRBV19 | TGTGCCAGTATGCCGAGGGGGAATTTGCGAAACACCATATATTTT | CASMPRGNLRNTIYF
TRBJ2-1 | NA | NA | TRBV19 | TGTGCCACCAGGGGAGCGTACAATGAGCAGTTCTTC | CATRGAYNEQFF
TRBJ2-1 | NA | NA | TRBV2 | TGTGCCAGCCCGCCCCGACATACGAGCTCCTACAATGAGCAGTTCTTC | CASPPRHTSSYNEQFF